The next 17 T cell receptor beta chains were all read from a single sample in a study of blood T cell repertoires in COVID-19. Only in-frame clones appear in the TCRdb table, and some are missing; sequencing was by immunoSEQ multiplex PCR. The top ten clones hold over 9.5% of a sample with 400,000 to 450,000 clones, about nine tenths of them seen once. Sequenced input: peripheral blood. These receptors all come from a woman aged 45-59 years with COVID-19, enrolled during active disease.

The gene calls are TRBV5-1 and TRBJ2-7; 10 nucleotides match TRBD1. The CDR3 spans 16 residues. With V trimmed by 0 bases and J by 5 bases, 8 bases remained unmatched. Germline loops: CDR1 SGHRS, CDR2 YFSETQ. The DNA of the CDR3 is TGCGCCAGCAGCTTGGCCCCGGGACAGGGGACCAACGAGCAGTACTTC. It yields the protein CASSLAPGQGTNEQYF.

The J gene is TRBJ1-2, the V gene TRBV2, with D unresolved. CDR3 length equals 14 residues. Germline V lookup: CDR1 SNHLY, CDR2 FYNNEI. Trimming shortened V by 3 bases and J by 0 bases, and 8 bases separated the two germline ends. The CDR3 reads CASSESGSNYGYTF. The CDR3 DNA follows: TGTGCCAGCAGTGAGTCGGGATCTAACTATGGCTACACCTTC.

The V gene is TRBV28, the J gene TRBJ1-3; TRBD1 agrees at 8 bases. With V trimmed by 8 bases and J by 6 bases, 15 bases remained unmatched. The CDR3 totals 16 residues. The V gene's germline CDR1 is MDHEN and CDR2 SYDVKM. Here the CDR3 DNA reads TGTGCCAGCGCGCTCCGGGCAGGGGGCCCTTTAAACACCATATATTTT. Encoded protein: CASALRAGGPLNTIYF.

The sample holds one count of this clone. CDR3 protein: CASSLPGQVDNEQFF. CDR3 DNA: TGTGCCAGCAGCCTTCCGGGACAGGTTGACAATGAGCAGTTCTTC. The chain combines TRBV5-8 with TRBJ2-1; 8 positions match TRBD1. The CDR3 runs 15 residues. V lost 4 bases to trimming and J lost 5 bases; unmatched junction nucleotides: 8. Per germline, CDR1 SGHTS and CDR2 YDEGEE.

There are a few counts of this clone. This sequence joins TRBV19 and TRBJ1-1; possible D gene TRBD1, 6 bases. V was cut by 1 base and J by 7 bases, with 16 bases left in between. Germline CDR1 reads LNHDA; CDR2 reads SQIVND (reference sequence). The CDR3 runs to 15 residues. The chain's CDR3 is CASSIVGAKRGEAFF. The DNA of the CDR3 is TGTGCCAGTAGTATAGTGGGGGCGAAGAGGGGTGAAGCTTTCTTT.

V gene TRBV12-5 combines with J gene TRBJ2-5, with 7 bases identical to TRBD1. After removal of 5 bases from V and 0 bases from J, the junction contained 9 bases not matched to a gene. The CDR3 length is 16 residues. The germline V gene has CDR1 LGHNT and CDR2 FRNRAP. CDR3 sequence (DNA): TGTGCTAGTGGTCCCGGGACAGTGAGTAACCAAGAGACCCAGTACTTC. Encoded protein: CASGPGTVSNQETQYF.

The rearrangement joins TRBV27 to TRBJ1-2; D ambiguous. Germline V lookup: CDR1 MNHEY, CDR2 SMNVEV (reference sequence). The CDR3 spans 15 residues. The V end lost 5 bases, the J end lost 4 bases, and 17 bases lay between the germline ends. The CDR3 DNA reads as TGTGCCAGCAGTCCCTTTGCGGCCTCCTCCTATGGCTACACCTTC. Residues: CASSPFAASSYGYTF.

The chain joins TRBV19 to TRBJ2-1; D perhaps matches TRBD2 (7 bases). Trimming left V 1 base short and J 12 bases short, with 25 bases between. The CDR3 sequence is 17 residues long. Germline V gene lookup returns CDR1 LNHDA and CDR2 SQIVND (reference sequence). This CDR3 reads CASSIGFGGPAPGGQFF. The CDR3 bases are TGTGCCAGTAGTATAGGTTTTGGGGGCCCCGCCCCGGGGGGGCAGTTCTTC.

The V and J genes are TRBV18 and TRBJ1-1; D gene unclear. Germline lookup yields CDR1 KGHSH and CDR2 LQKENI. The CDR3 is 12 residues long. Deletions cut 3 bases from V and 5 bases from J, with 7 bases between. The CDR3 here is CASSPGLTEAFF. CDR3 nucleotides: TGTGCCAGCTCACCCGGGTTAACTGAAGCTTTCTTT.

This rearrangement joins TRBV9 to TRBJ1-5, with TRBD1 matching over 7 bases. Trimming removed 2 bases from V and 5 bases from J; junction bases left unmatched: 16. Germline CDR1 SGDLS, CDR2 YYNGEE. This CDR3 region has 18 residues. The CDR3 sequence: CASSVSSLLTGTDQPQHF. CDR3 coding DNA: TGTGCCAGCAGCGTTAGCTCCCTCCTGACAGGGACTGATCAGCCCCAGCATTTT.

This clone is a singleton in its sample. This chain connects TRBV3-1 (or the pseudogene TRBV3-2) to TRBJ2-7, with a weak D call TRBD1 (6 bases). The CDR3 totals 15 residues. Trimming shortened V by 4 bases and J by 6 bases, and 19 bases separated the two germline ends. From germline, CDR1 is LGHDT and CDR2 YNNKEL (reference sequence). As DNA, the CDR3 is TGTGCCAGCAGCCGCGACTCAGGGGTAGTACGCGAGCAGTACTTC. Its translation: CASSRDSGVVREQYF.

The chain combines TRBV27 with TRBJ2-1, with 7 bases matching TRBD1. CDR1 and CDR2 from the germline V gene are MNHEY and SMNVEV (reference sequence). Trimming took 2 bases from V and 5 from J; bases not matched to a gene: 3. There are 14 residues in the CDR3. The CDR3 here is CASSLRQGDNEQFF. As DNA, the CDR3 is TGTGCCAGCAGTTTACGGCAGGGGGACAATGAGCAGTTCTTC.

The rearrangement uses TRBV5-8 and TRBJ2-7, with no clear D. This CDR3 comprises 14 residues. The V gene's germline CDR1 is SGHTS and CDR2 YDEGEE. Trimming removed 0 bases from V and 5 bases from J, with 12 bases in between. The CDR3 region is CASSLGASGNEQYF. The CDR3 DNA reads TGTGCCAGCAGCTTGGGGGCCTCAGGCAACGAGCAGTACTTC.

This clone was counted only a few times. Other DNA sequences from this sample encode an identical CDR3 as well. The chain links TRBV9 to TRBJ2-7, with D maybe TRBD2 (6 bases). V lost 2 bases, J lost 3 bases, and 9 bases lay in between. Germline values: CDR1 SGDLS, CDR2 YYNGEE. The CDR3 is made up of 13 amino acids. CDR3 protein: CASSVDGGYEQYF. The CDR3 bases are TGTGCCAGCAGCGTCGACGGGGGCTACGAGCAGTACTTC.

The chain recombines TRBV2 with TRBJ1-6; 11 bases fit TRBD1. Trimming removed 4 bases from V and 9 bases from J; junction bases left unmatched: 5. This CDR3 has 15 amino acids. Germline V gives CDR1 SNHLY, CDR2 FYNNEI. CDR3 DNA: TGTGCCAGCAGTGGGGGGACAGGGGGATTTTCACCCCTCCACTTT. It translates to CASSGGTGGFSPLHF.

In nucleotides, the CDR3 is TGCAGTGCCTACAGGGGCTATGGCTACACCTTC. This gives the protein CSAYRGYGYTF. The rearrangement links TRBV20-1 to TRBJ1-2, with 7 bases that match TRBD1. V lost 6 bases and J lost 4; bases outside the gene matches: 2. CDR3 size: 11 residues. Germline V gene lookup returns CDR1 DFQATT and CDR2 SNEGSKA (reference sequence).

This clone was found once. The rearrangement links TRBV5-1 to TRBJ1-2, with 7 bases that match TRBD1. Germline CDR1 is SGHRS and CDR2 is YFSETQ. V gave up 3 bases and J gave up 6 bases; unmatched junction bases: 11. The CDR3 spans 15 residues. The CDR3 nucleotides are TGCGCCAGCAGCTCTCGACAGGGAAGAATGGATGGCTACACCTTC. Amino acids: CASSSRQGRMDGYTF.